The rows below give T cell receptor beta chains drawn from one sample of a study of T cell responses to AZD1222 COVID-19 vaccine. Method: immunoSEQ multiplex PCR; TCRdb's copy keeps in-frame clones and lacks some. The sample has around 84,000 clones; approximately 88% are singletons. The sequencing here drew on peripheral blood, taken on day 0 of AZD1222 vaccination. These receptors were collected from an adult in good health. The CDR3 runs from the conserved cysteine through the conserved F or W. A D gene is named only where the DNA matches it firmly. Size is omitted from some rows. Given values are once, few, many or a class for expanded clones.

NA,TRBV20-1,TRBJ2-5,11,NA,TGCAGTGCGGGGTACCAAGAGACCCAGTACTTC,CSAGYQETQYF
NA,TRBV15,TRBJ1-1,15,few,TGTGCCACCAGCAGAGCCGGGGGACCGAACACTGAAGCTTTCTTT,CATSRAGGPNTEAFF
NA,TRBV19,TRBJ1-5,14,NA,TGTGCCAGTAGTATGGGGGGCGGGGGTCAGCCCCAGCATTTT,CASSMGGGGQPQHF
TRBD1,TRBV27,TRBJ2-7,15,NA,TGTGCCAGCAGTTCTTGGGACAGGGGGCTCGACGAGCAGTACTTC,CASSSWDRGLDEQYF
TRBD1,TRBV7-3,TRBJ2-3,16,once,TGTGCCAGCAGCGAGGGACAAGCTAGGGGGCCAGATACGCAGTATTTT,CASSEGQARGPDTQYF
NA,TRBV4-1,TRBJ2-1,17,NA,TGCGCCAGCAGCCAAGATCGGTTACCGGTTGGGGTCAATGAGCAGTTCTTC,CASSQDRLPVGVNEQFF
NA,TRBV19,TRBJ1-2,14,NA,TGTGCCAGTAGTATATGGTCGGGATACTATGGCTACACCTTC,CASSIWSGYYGYTF
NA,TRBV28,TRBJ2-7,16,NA,TGTGCCAGCACTTCCCACCGGGCGAAGTCCTCCTACGAGCAGTACTTC,CASTSHRAKSSYEQYF
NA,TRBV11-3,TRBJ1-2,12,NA,TGTGCCAGCAGCTTAAAACAGTATGGCTACACCTTC,CASSLKQYGYTF
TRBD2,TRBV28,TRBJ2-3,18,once,TGTGCCAGCAGTTGGAGGTGGGAACTAGCGGGACCCACAGATACGCAGTATTTT,CASSWRWELAGPTDTQYF
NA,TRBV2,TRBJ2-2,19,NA,TGTGCCAGCAGGGCACCACGGTCACCGGGAACCGAGCCCACCGGGGAGCTGTTTTTT,CASRAPRSPGTEPTGELFF
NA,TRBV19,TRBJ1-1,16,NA,TGTGCCAGTAGTAGCTGGCTGGGGGGCCGGTACACTGAAGCTTTCTTT,CASSSWLGGRYTEAFF
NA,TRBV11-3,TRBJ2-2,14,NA,TGTGCCAGCAGCTTAGGGCCGAACACCGGGGAGCTGTTTTTT,CASSLGPNTGELFF
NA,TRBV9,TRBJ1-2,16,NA,TGTGCCAGCAGCGCCCGCGCCCGACAGGATGACTATGGCTACACCTTC,CASSARARQDDYGYTF
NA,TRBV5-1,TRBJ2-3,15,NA,TGCGCCAGCAGCTTAAGCGGAGGGAGCACAGATACGCAGTATTTT,CASSLSGGSTDTQYF
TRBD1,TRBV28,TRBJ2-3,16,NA,TGTGCCAGCAGTCCCTCCGACAGGGGGCAATTGGATACGCAGTATTTT,CASSPSDRGQLDTQYF
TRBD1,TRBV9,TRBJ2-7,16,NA,TGTGCCAGCAGCGTAGACCCTACAGGGGGCCCCTACGAGCAGTACTTC,CASSVDPTGGPYEQYF
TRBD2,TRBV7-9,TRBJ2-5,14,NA,TGTGCCAGCAGCTTAAGACTAGCTCGGGAGACCCAGTACTTC,CASSLRLARETQYF
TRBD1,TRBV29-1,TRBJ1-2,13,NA,TGCAGCGTTGACCAGACAGGGGGCTATGGCTACACCTTC,CSVDQTGGYGYTF
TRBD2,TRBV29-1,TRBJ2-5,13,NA,TGCAGCGTTGTTATTAGCGGGGAAGAGACCCAGTACTTC,CSVVISGEETQYF
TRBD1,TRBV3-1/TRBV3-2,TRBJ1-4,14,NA,TGTGCCAGCAGCCCGGGACAGGGGAATGAAAAACTGTTTTTT,CASSPGQGNEKLFF
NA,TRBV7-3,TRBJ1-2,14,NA,TGTGCCAGCAGCTTAACGTCCAGGGACTATGGCTACACCTTC,CASSLTSRDYGYTF
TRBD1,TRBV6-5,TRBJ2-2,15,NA,TGTGCCAGCGCCCGGGACAGGGGGATTGGGAGGGAGCTGTTTTTT,CASARDRGIGRELFF
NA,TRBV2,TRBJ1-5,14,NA,TGTGCCAGCAGCTCAAGAAGTAGCAATCAGCCCCAGCATTTT,CASSSRSSNQPQHF
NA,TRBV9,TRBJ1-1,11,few,TGTGCCAGCAGCGTAGTCACTGAAGCTTTCTTT,CASSVVTEAFF
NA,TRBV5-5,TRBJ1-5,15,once,TGTGCCAGCAGCCGTACAGGGTATAGCAATCAGCCCCAGCATTTT,CASSRTGYSNQPQHF
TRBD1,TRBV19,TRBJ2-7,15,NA,TGTGCCAGTAAGGACGGACAGGGGGCGCCGGACGAGCAGTACTTC,CASKDGQGAPDEQYF
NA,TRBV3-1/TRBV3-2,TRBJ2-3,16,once,TGTGCCAGCAGCCAAGGCACTAGCAGCCTCACAGATACGCAGTATTTT,CASSQGTSSLTDTQYF
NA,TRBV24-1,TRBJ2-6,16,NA,TGTGCCACCAGTGATCCGGCACTAGGTGGGGCCAACGTCCTGACTTTC,CATSDPALGGANVLTF
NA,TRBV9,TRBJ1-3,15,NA,TGTGCCAGCAGCGTCGGGGCCTACTCTGGAAACACCATATATTTT,CASSVGAYSGNTIYF
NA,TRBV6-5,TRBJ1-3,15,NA,TGTGCCAGCAGTTACGGACAGTCCTCTGGAAACACCATATATTTT,CASSYGQSSGNTIYF
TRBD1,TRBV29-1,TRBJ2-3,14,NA,TGCAGCACCTCCGGGACAGGGGGCTCGGATACGCAGTATTTT,CSTSGTGGSDTQYF
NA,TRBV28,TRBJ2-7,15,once,TGTGCCAGCAGTCCCCGTTTGGGGATCTCTTACGAGCAGTACTTC,CASSPRLGISYEQYF
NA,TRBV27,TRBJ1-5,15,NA,TGTGCCAGCAGTTTAGGCAGGAATAGCAATCAGCCCCAGCATTTT,CASSLGRNSNQPQHF
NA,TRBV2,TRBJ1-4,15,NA,TGTGCCAGCAGTGAGGGACGGTTCAAGAAGGAAAAACTGTTTTTT,CASSEGRFKKEKLFF
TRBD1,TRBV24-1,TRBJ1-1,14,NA,TGTGCCACCAGCCGGACAGGGGGGGACACTGAAGCTTTCTTT,CATSRTGGDTEAFF
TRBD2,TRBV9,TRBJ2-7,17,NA,TGTGCCAGCAGCCGAACTAGCGGGAGGGGGGGAAGTTACGAGCAGTACTTC,CASSRTSGRGGSYEQYF
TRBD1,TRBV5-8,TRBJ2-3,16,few,TGTGCCAGCAGCCCAGCCCCGGGACAGGGGCCAGATACGCAGTATTTT,CASSPAPGQGPDTQYF
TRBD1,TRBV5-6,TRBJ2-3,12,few,TGTGCCAGCAAGGGGGCAAAAGATACGCAGTATTTT,CASKGAKDTQYF
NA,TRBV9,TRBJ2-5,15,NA,TGTGCCAGCAGCCCTTCGGGAGCCGTAGGGGAGACCCAGTACTTC,CASSPSGAVGETQYF
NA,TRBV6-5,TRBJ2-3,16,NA,TGTGCCAGCAGTTCCCGGCCGGGACCGACCACAGATACGCAGTATTTT,CASSSRPGPTTDTQYF